The present TCR beta chain was sequenced within a study of CD8+CD57+ T cells in acquired aplastic anemia. Study summary: Across the sorted CD4+ and CD8+ cells, DNA amounts averaged approximately 3.1 ug.

Findings and caveats of the study: Between patients and controls, around 30 CD8+ CDR3 sequences were found in common. Statistical testing detected no significant gap in CD8+ Simpson's diversity between patients and controls.

J lost 8 bases, V lost 4 bases, and 4 bases had no gene match. The CDR3 extends over 14 amino acids. CDR1 and CDR2 from the germline V gene are SGHDT and YYEEEE. This clonotype was observed many times. The antigen is unknown. It was genomic DNA that served as the template for profiling TCR beta VDJ and CDR3. TCRdb processed the reads anew with MiXCR; each CDR3 protein has one entry. The sample lists 250,000 to 300,000 distinct CDR3 sequences; roughly half were seen once. This sequence originates from a human donor with severe aplastic anemia or a healthy control (not recorded which). The sequenced sample consisted of sorted CD4+, CD8+, or CD8+CD57+ T cells (not recorded which) from PBMCs. The genes are TRBV5-6 and TRBJ1-6, with 9 bases matching TRBD1. CDR3 in amino acids: CASSLGQGDSPLHF. The DNA of the CDR3 is TGTGCCAGCAGCCTGGGACAGGGTGATTCACCCCTCCACTTT.